A selection of T cell receptor beta chains follows, all from one sample in a study of cytomegalovirus exposure and HLA in healthy donors. The method was immunoSEQ multiplex PCR; TCRdb's version includes in-frame clones alone and lacks a portion of them. This table holds 100,000 to 150,000 clones, roughly 77% found once. The source material was PBMCs. These receptor sequences come from a middle-aged man in good health and CMV-seronegative. The conserved cysteine and the conserved F or W are not part of the CDR3 here. The D gene is left open where the match is weak.

V gene: TRBV28
J gene: TRBJ1-1
D gene: NA
CDR3 protein: ASSLFRGEAF

V gene: TRBV4-3
J gene: TRBJ2-1
D gene: TRBD1
CDR3 protein: ASSQDPQGATNEQF

V gene: TRBV18
J gene: TRBJ1-5
D gene: TRBD1
CDR3 protein: ASSQGQVSSNQPQH

V gene: TRBV6-5
J gene: TRBJ2-3
D gene: NA
CDR3 protein: ASRPGHTSTDTQY

V gene: TRBV7-8
J gene: TRBJ1-5
D gene: NA
CDR3 protein: ASSQVDSNQPQH

V gene: TRBV30
J gene: TRBJ1-1
D gene: NA
CDR3 protein: AWSVGVTEAF

V gene: TRBV7-2
J gene: TRBJ2-3
D gene: NA
CDR3 protein: ASSPGVGASGTDTQY

V gene: TRBV29-1
J gene: TRBJ1-2
D gene: TRBD1
CDR3 protein: SVRRRDRGLGGYT

V gene: TRBV10-1
J gene: TRBJ2-2
D gene: TRBD1
CDR3 protein: ASSDQGVGELF

V gene: TRBV6-5
J gene: TRBJ1-3
D gene: NA
CDR3 protein: ASSYSRLSSGNTIY

V gene: TRBV2
J gene: TRBJ1-5
D gene: TRBD1
CDR3 protein: ASSRLQGRGNQPQH

V gene: TRBV6-5
J gene: TRBJ1-2
D gene: NA
CDR3 protein: ASSYSPGEHYGYT

V gene: TRBV5-1
J gene: TRBJ1-5
D gene: TRBD1
CDR3 protein: ASGLLPRTGVGQPQH

V gene: TRBV9
J gene: TRBJ2-2
D gene: NA
CDR3 protein: ASSVGGDATGELF

V gene: TRBV11-2
J gene: TRBJ1-2
D gene: NA
CDR3 protein: ASSLIQDPQYGYT

V gene: TRBV10-1
J gene: TRBJ2-7
D gene: NA
CDR3 protein: ASSESNF

V gene: TRBV27
J gene: TRBJ2-5
D gene: TRBD2
CDR3 protein: AIKSGGTSGGETQY

V gene: TRBV5-8
J gene: TRBJ2-3
D gene: NA
CDR3 protein: ASRRQEPTDTQY

V gene: TRBV28
J gene: TRBJ2-1
D gene: TRBD2
CDR3 protein: ATQGLATPLLRDEQF

V gene: TRBV16
J gene: TRBJ2-1
D gene: TRBD1
CDR3 protein: ASSVQGSYNEQF

V gene: TRBV27
J gene: TRBJ1-2
D gene: NA
CDR3 protein: ASKSSGSPSPSNYGYT

V gene: TRBV28
J gene: TRBJ1-2
D gene: NA
CDR3 protein: ASNIRGSYGYT

V gene: TRBV4-3
J gene: TRBJ1-1
D gene: NA
CDR3 protein: ASSQAVVGAMNTEAF

V gene: TRBV19
J gene: TRBJ2-2
D gene: NA
CDR3 protein: ASKSRTGELF